The TCR beta chain described here comes from a study of post-analysis software for immune sequencing data. Study-level information: Patients had relapsing-remitting, secondary progressive or progressive-relapsing multiple sclerosis; some lacked subtype. General study findings and limits: Comparison of patients with controls showed five or six TRBV segments more frequent in patients, TRBV5-6, TRBV5-1 and TRBV20-1 among them. Those with multiple sclerosis, the patient group, showed significantly lower normalized Chao1 diversity than controls.

Germline V gives CDR1 KGHDR, CDR2 SFDVKD. Trimming cost V 1 base and J 5 bases, with 8 bases left between them. The CDR3 contains 14 residues. Tagging with unique molecular identifiers was a feature of the TCR beta cDNA libraries. TCRdb reprocessed the PCR reads via MiXCR and lists one record per CDR3 protein. The data contain about 460,000 distinct CDR3 sequences, approximately 46% of them singletons. As to this clonotype: Its antigen is unknown.

What was sequenced was blood. The source is a girl aged 10-17 years with multiple sclerosis. The chain employs TRBV24-1 and TRBJ2-1; no reliable D call. The CDR3 region is CATSDFISNNEQFF. Here the CDR3 DNA reads TGTGCCACCAGTGATTTCATCAGCAACAATGAGCAGTTCTTC.